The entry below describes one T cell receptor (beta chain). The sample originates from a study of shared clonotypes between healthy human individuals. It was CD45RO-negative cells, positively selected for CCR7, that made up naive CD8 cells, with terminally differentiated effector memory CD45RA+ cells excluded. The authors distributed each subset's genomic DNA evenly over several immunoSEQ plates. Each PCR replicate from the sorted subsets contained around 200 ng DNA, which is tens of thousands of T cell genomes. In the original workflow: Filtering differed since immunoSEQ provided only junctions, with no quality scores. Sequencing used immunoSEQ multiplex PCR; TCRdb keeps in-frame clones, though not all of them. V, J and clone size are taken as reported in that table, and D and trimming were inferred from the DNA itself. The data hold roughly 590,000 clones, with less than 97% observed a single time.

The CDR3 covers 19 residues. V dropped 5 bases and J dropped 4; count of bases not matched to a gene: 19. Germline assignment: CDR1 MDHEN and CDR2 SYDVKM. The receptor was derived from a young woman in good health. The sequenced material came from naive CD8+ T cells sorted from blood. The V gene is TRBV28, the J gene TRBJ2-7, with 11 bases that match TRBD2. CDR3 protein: CASSPLRVSGRASGYEQYF. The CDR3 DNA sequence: TGTGCCAGCAGTCCTCTTCGGGTTAGCGGGAGGGCCTCCGGATACGAGCAGTACTTC.